Following are 30 T cell receptor beta chains from one sample sequenced in a study of post-analysis software for immune sequencing data. cDNA libraries for TCR beta contained unique molecular identifiers. TCRdb reprocessed the PCR reads with MiXCR, giving one entry per CDR3 protein. Of about 500,000 distinct CDR3 sequences detected, less than 45% appear once; the ten largest clones hold around an eighth. Study findings and constraints: Patients showed TRBV5-6, TRBV5-1 and TRBV20-1 among five TRBV segments more frequent than in controls.

These receptors have no known antigen. Sequenced input: blood. These TCRs come from a girl aged 10 to 17 with multiple sclerosis.

The table lists this clonotype with a few counts. The chain recombines TRBV7-2 with TRBJ2-7; tentative D call: TRBD2 (6 bases). Germline CDR1 and CDR2: SGHTA and FQGNSA. V lost 5 bases and J 2 bases, leaving 16 bases between the germline ends. CDR3 length equals 15 residues. CDR3 amino acids: CASSGTPEGPYEQYF. The CDR3 DNA follows: TGTGCCAGCAGCGGGACTCCAGAAGGGCCCTACGAGCAGTACTTC.

The sample holds a few counts of this clonotype. The chain combines TRBV6-2 or TRBV6-3 with TRBJ2-1, with TRBD2 as a possible D gene (5 bases). The CDR3 extends over 14 amino acids. Germline CDR1 reads MNHEY; CDR2 reads SVGEGT. V was cut by 6 bases and J by 7 bases, with 16 bases left in between. The CDR3: CASSDYHVGNEQFF. CDR3 nucleotide sequence: TGTGCCAGCAGCGACTATCATGTTGGTAATGAGCAGTTCTTC.

This chain links TRBV25-1 with TRBJ2-3; the D is unclear. Trimming stripped 0 bases from V and 1 base from J, with 8 bases between. Germline CDR1 and CDR2: MGHDK and SYGVNS. The CDR3 length is 15 residues. The CDR3 bases are TGTGCCAGCAGTGAATACCTCCTCGGCACAGATACGCAGTATTTT. This sequence encodes CASSEYLLGTDTQYF.

This sequence joins TRBV5-1 and TRBJ2-1; 11 nucleotides match TRBD2. The CDR3 has 15 amino acids. Trimming at V came to 4 bases and at J to 6 bases, leaving 6 bases not matched to a gene. The V gene's germline CDR1 is SGHRS and CDR2 YFSETQ. The chain's CDR3 is CASSLLAGVPNEQFF. In DNA form, the CDR3 reads TGCGCCAGCAGCCTACTAGCGGGGGTTCCCAATGAGCAGTTCTTC.

This clonotype was detected many times. This chain uses TRBV5-1 with TRBJ1-2, with TRBD1 identical over 11 bases. V dropped 7 bases and J dropped 2; count of bases not matched to a gene: 4. From germline, CDR1 is SGHRS and CDR2 YFSETQ. The CDR3 is 14 residues long. This chain's CDR3 is CASSDRGRNYGYTF. CDR3 bases: TGCGCCAGCTCGGACAGGGGGCGCAACTATGGCTACACCTTC.

This clonotype was seen a single time. This rearrangement joins TRBV20-1 to TRBJ2-3; maybe TRBD1 (5 bases). Looked up from germline, CDR1 is DFQATT and CDR2 is SNEGSKA (reference sequence). This CDR3 is 12 amino acids long. V shed 6 bases and J shed 4 bases, with 11 bases lying between them. The CDR3 region is CSASMGPDTQYF. DNA of the CDR3: TGCAGTGCCAGCATGGGGCCAGATACGCAGTATTTT.

J is TRBJ2-1 and V is TRBV6-5, with 9 positions matching TRBD1. V lost 4 bases and J lost 4; bases outside the gene matches: 11. This CDR3 region has 17 residues. Germline CDR1 is MNHEY and CDR2 is SVGAGI. The CDR3 is CASSSAGTGTRYNEQFF. The CDR3 DNA reads as TGTGCCAGCAGTTCCGCCGGGACAGGGACACGTTACAATGAGCAGTTCTTC.

This clonotype was recorded once. This rearrangement joins TRBV28 to TRBJ1-1; D is ambiguous. The CDR3 has 13 residues. The germline V and J ends were trimmed by 6 bases and 0 bases, with 8 bases remaining between them. Germline V gives CDR1 MDHEN, CDR2 SYDVKM. The CDR3: CASSPVVNTEAFF. In DNA, the CDR3 is TGTGCCAGCAGCCCTGTGGTGAACACTGAAGCTTTCTTT.

The chain recombines TRBV13 with TRBJ2-3, with D perhaps given as TRBD1 or TRBD2 (5 bases each). V lost 3 bases and J 0 bases, leaving 16 bases between the germline ends. CDR3 length: 17 residues. Germline loops: CDR1 PRHDT, CDR2 FYEKMQ (reference sequence). The CDR3 sequence: CASSFLGDHHSTDTQYF. Written as DNA, the CDR3 is TGTGCCAGCAGCTTTCTCGGGGACCACCATAGCACAGATACGCAGTATTTT. The complete variable domain, with remaining parts taken from reference TRBV13 and TRBJ2-3, reads AAGVIQSPRHLIKEKRETATLKCYPIPRHDTVYWYQQGPGQDPQFLISFYEKMQSDKGSIPDRFSAQQFSDYHSELNMSSLELGDSALYFCASSFLGDHHSTDTQYFGPGTRLTVL.

The gene calls are TRBV20-1 and TRBJ1-1; TRBD1 matches 8 bases. The CDR3 has 15 residues. Trimming removed 2 bases from V and 0 bases from J; junction bases left unmatched: 5. Germline V lookup: CDR1 DFQATT, CDR2 SNEGSKA (reference sequence). The CDR3 DNA is TGCAGTGCTAGACCGGGACAGGCCATGAACACTGAAGCTTTCTTT. Its translation is CSARPGQAMNTEAFF.

The chain uses TRBV27 and TRBJ2-5, with 9 bases matching TRBD1. The J call is doubtful: the DNA matches TRBJ2-7 better. Germline V gene sequence: CDR1 MNHEY, CDR2 SMNVEV (reference sequence). This CDR3 spans 13 amino acids. CDR3 in DNA: TGTGCCAGCCGAAGACAGGGGGGCGGCGAGCAGTACTTC. Translating it yields CASRRQGGGEQYF.

This clonotype was seen more than once but under ten times. The chain has TRBV9 and TRBJ1-2; D is perhaps TRBD1 (5 bases). The CDR3 has 14 amino acids. The germline V gene has CDR1 SGDLS and CDR2 YYNGEE. V gave up 4 bases and J gave up 2 bases, with 12 bases separating them. DNA for the CDR3: TGTGCCAGCAGCCCCCGACAGATAAACTATGGCTACACCTTC. This translates into CASSPRQINYGYTF. The full variable domain, in which reference TRBV9 and TRBJ1-2 provide the parts outside the CDR3, is DSGVTQTPKHLITATGQRVTLRCSPRSGDLSVYWYQQSLDQGLQFLIQYYNGEERAKGNILERFSAQQFPDLHSELNLSSLELGDSALYFCASSPRQINYGYTFGSGTRLTVV.

This clonotype occurred many times. This chain connects TRBV27 to TRBJ2-5; no reliable D call. The length of the CDR3 is 11 residues. Germline CDR1 MNHEY, CDR2 SMNVEV (reference sequence). Trimming took 6 bases from V and 2 from J, leaving 4 bases between them. CDR3 region: CASRRQETQYF. The CDR3 coding sequence is TGTGCCAGCAGACGACAAGAGACCCAGTACTTC.

The gene calls are TRBV5-1 and TRBJ2-1; TRBD2 agrees at 9 bases. The CDR3 runs to 15 residues. CDR1 and CDR2 from the germline V gene are SGHRS and YFSETQ. J was trimmed by 5 bases and V by 4 bases; bases with no gene match: 7. Written as DNA, the CDR3 is TGCGCCAGCAGCATGACTAGCGGCATCAACAATGAGCAGTTCTTC. Its translation is CASSMTSGINNEQFF. The full variable domain, with the rest looked up from reference TRBV5-1 and TRBJ2-1, is KAGVTQTPRYLIKTRGQQVTLSCSPISGHRSVSWYQQTPGQGLQFLFEYFSETQRNKGNFPGRFSGRQFSNSRSEMNVSTLELGDSALYLCASSMTSGINNEQFFGPGTRLTVL.

Only a few counts were recorded for this clonotype. The chain links TRBV27 to TRBJ2-5; D is uncertain. The germline CDR1 and CDR2 sequences are MNHEY and SMNVEV (reference sequence). CDR3 length equals 13 residues. Trimming pared 6 bases from V and 1 base from J, leaving 9 bases between. CDR3: CASRTRFQETQYF. The DNA for the CDR3 is TGTGCCAGCAGGACCCGGTTCCAAGAGACCCAGTACTTC.

J is TRBJ2-2 and V is TRBV12-3 or TRBV12-4, with 8 bases fitting TRBD1. J was trimmed by 4 bases and V by 6 bases; bases with no gene match: 10. This CDR3 spans 16 amino acids. The CDR3 DNA is TGTGCCAGCAGCCCCCGGGACAGGATTTCCACCGGGGAGCTGTTTTTT. Its translation: CASSPRDRISTGELFF.

DNA for the CDR3: TGTGCCAGCATCCCTAGCGTATTCACAGATACGCAGTATTTT. Protein product: CASIPSVFTDTQYF. The chain links TRBV28 to TRBJ2-3; the D gene is possibly TRBD2 (6 bases). CDR3 size: 14 residues. Germline V gene lookup returns CDR1 MDHEN and CDR2 SYDVKM. V shed 7 bases and J shed 2 bases, with 13 bases lying between them. Full variable domain (remainder filled in from reference TRBV28 and TRBJ2-3): DVKVTQSSRYLVKRTGEKVFLECVQDMDHENMFWYRQDPGLGLRLIYFSYDVKMKEKGDIPEGYSVSREKKERFSLILESASTNQTSMYLCASIPSVFTDTQYFGPGTRLTVL.

The chain uses TRBV6-5 and TRBJ2-1, with TRBD2 matching 12 bases. Germline V lookup: CDR1 MNHEY, CDR2 SVGAGI. Trimming at V came to 7 bases and at J to 6 bases, leaving 7 bases not matched to a gene. This CDR3 contains 15 residues. CDR3 protein: CASNPTSGGSNEQFF. CDR3 coding DNA: TGTGCCAGCAACCCGACTAGCGGGGGAAGCAATGAGCAGTTCTTC.

The V call is TRBV10-3, the J call TRBJ1-1, with a tentative D call TRBD1 (5 bases). This CDR3 is 12 amino acids long. CDR1 and CDR2 (germline): ENHRY, SYGVKD. V gave up 6 bases and J gave up 5 bases, with 10 bases separating them. CDR3 amino acids: CAIRRGETEAFF. CDR3 DNA: TGTGCCATCAGAAGAGGGGAGACTGAAGCTTTCTTT.

This clonotype was counted between two and nine times. The chain employs TRBV5-6 and TRBJ1-2, with a possible D match to TRBD1 (5 bases). Germline V CDR1 and CDR2: SGHDT, YYEEEE. This CDR3 has 13 residues. Trimming stripped 0 bases from V and 6 bases from J, with 9 bases between. The CDR3 region has the DNA TGTGCCAGCAGCTTGGGGGGGATGGATGGCTACACCTTC. This encodes CASSLGGMDGYTF. The full variable domain, completed using reference TRBV5-6 and TRBJ1-2, is DAGVTQSPTHLIKTRGQQVTLRCSPKSGHDTVSWYQQALGQGPQFIFQYYEEEERQRGNFPDRFSGHQFPNYSSELNVNALLLGDSALYLCASSLGGMDGYTFGSGTRLTVV.

The gene calls are TRBV18 and TRBJ2-5, with D possibly matching TRBD1 (6 bases). V was trimmed by 8 bases and J by 0 bases, leaving 13 bases between them. CDR3 length: 14 residues. CDR1 and CDR2 (germline): KGHSH, LQKENI. CDR3 sequence: CASRRDTNQETQYF. Written as DNA, the CDR3 is TGTGCCAGCCGACGGGACACCAACCAAGAGACCCAGTACTTC.

V and J are TRBV10-3 and TRBJ2-1, with 8 bases identical to TRBD2. The CDR3 is 15 amino acids. CDR1 is ENHRY, CDR2 SYGVKD, per germline. After removal of 8 bases from V and 4 bases from J, the junction contained 10 bases not matched to a gene. In DNA form, the CDR3 reads TGTGCCATCGGAAAAGCGGGAGCCGCTTACAATGAGCAGTTCTTC. Translated, it gives CAIGKAGAAYNEQFF.

V usage is TRBV9 and J usage is TRBJ2-1; 8 positions match TRBD2. CDR1 is SGDLS and CDR2 is YYNGEE in the germline V gene. The CDR3 is 17 amino acids. The V segment lost 0 bases and the J segment 8 bases; nucleotides outside the gene matches: 13. CDR3 sequence reads: CASSVGGRGGRWDEQFF. The DNA for the CDR3 is TGTGCCAGCAGCGTAGGAGGTAGGGGCGGGAGGTGGGATGAGCAGTTCTTC.

A few counts support this clonotype. The chain has TRBV27 and TRBJ1-2, with 7 bases identical to TRBD1. The V and J ends lost 7 bases and 9 bases, in that order; junction bases with no gene match: 17. The germline V gene encodes CDR1 MNHEY and CDR2 SMNVEV (reference sequence). The CDR3 has 15 amino acids. Here the CDR3 DNA reads TGTGCCAGCAAAGCATCAGGGGGGTTTTCTTCGAGCTACACCTTC. Amino acids: CASKASGGFSSSYTF.

The chain carries TRBV9 and TRBJ2-1; the match to TRBD2 covers 8 bases. This CDR3 spans 17 amino acids. Germline V gene sequence: CDR1 SGDLS, CDR2 YYNGEE. V was clipped by 0 bases and J by 3 bases; unmatched bases: 8. The CDR3: CASSVGGAGAGYNEQFF. CDR3 in DNA: TGTGCCAGCAGCGTAGGCGGAGCGGGAGCCGGCTACAATGAGCAGTTCTTC.

About this clonotype: A junction boundary mismatches the germline segment, possibly from a read error. The chain links TRBV2 to TRBJ2-3; D gene ambiguous. This CDR3 is built from 13 residues. The germline CDR1 and CDR2 sequences are SNHLY and FYNNEI. The CDR3 DNA sequence: TGTGCCAGCAGTGATTTCGCCACAGATGCGCAGTATTTT. It encodes CASSDFATDAQYF.

CDR3 amino acids: CASSPRGNQPQHF. DNA of the CDR3: TGTGCCAGCAGCCCCCGGGGCAATCAGCCCCAGCATTTT. V is TRBV12-3 or TRBV12-4 and J is TRBJ1-5; D remains ambiguous. CDR3 size: 13 residues. V was pared by 6 bases and J by 2 bases, with 8 bases between.

The chain couples TRBV6-6 to TRBJ2-1; 11 nucleotides line up with TRBD2. Germline loops: CDR1 MNHNY, CDR2 SVGAGI (reference sequence). V trimming: 0 bases; J trimming: 8 bases; junction bases outside the gene matches: 3. The CDR3 consists of 15 residues. This chain's CDR3 is CASSYSSGRGDEQFF. Here the CDR3 DNA reads TGTGCCAGCAGTTACTCTAGCGGGAGGGGCGATGAGCAGTTCTTC.

The table lists this clonotype with a few counts. The rearrangement uses TRBV29-1 and TRBJ2-5; D perhaps matches TRBD2 (6 bases). CDR1 and CDR2 (germline): SQVTM, ANQGSEA. The CDR3 is 13 residues long. With 4 bases removed from V and 5 bases from J, the gap between germline ends came to 14 bases. The CDR3 coding sequence is TGCAGCGTTGGGGGACTTGGTCTGGAGACCCAGTACTTC. Protein: CSVGGLGLETQYF.

This chain links TRBV28 with TRBJ1-2, with D possibly matching TRBD1 (6 bases). V was clipped by 6 bases and J by 4 bases, with 21 bases between them. Germline V CDR1 and CDR2: MDHEN, SYDVKM. The CDR3 contains 16 residues. The CDR3 region is CASSPGGGGPVYGYTF. The DNA of the CDR3 is TGTGCCAGCAGCCCCGGAGGGGGAGGCCCCGTCTATGGCTACACCTTC.